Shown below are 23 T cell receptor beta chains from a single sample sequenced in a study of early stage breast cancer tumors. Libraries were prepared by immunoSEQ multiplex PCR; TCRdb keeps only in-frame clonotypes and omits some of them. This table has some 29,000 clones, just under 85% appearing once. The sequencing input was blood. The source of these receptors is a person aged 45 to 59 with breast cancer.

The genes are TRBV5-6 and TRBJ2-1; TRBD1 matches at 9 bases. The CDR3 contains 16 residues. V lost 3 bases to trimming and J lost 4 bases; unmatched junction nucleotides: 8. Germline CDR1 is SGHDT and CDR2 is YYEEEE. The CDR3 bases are TGTGCCAGCAGCTCCCTGACAGGGGGAACATACAATGAGCAGTTCTTC. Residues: CASSSLTGGTYNEQFF.

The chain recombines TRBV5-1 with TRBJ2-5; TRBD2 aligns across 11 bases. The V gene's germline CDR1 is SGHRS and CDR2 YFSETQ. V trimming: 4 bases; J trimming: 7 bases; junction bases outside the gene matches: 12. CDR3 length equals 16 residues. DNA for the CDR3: TGCGCCAGCAGCATAACTTTAGCGGGGGGGCAGGTGACCCAGTACTTC. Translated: CASSITLAGGQVTQYF.

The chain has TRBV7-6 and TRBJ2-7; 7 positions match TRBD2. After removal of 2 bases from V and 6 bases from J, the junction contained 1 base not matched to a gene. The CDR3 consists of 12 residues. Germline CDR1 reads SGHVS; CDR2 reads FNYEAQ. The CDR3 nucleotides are TGTGCCAGCAGCTTATGGGGGGGCGAGCAGTACTTC. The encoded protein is CASSLWGGEQYF.

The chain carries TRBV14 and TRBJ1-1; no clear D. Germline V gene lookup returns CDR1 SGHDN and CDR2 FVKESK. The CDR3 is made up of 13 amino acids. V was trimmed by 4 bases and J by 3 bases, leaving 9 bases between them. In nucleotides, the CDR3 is TGTGCCAGCAGCCCCGAGACGTACACTGAAGCTTTCTTT. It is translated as CASSPETYTEAFF.

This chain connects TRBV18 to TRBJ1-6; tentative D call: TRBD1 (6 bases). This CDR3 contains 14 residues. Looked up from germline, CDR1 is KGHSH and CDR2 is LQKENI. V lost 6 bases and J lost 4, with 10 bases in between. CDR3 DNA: TGTGCCAGCTCTACGGACAGTTATAATTCACCCCTCCACTTT. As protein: CASSTDSYNSPLHF. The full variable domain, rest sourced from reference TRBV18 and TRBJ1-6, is NAGVMQNPRHLVRRRGQEARLRCSPMKGHSHVYWYRQLPEEGLKFMVYLQKENIIDESGMPKERFSAEFPKEGPSILRIQQVVRGDSAAYFCASSTDSYNSPLHFGNGTRLTVT.

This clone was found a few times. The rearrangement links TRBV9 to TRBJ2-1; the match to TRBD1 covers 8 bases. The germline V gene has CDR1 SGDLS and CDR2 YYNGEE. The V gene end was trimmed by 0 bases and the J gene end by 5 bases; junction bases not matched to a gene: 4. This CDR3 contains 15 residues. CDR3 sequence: CASSVGQGSHNEQFF. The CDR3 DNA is TGTGCCAGCAGCGTAGGACAGGGGTCCCACAATGAGCAGTTCTTC.

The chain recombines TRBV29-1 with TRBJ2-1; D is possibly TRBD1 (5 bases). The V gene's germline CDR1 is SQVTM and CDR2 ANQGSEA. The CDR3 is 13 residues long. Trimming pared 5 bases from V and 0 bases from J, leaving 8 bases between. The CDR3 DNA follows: TGCAGCGTTTATACAGGCTCCTACAATGAGCAGTTCTTC. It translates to CSVYTGSYNEQFF.

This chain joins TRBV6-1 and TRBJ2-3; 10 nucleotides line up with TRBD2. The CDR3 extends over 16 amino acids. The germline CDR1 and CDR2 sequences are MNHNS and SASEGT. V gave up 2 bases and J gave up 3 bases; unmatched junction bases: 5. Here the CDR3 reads CASSEIAGGVTDTQYF. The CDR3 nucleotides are TGTGCCAGCAGTGAAATAGCGGGAGGTGTGACAGATACGCAGTATTTT.

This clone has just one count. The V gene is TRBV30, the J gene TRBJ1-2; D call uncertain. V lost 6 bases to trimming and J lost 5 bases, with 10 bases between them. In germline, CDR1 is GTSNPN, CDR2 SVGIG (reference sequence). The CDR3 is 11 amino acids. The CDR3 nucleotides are TGTGCCTGTCTGGGAGGTTATGGCTACACCTTC. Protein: CACLGGYGYTF.

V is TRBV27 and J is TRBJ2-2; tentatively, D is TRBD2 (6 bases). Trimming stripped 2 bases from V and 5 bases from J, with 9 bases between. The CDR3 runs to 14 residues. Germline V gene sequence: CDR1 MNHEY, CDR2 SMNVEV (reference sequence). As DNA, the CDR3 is TGTGCCAGCAGTTTAAGTGGGGGGACCGGGGAGCTGTTTTTT. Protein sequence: CASSLSGGTGELFF.

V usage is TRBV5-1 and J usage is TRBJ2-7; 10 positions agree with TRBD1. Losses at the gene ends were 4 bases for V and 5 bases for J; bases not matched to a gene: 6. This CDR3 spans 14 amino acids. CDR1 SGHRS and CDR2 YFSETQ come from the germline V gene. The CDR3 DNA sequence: TGCGCCAGCAGCATGGACAGGGGGTCCCACGAGCAGTACTTC. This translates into CASSMDRGSHEQYF.

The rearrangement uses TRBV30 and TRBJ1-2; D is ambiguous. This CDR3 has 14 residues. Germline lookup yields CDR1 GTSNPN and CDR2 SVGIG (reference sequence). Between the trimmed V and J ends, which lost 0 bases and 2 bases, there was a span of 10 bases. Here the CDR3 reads CAWSVGYPNYGYTF. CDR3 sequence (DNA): TGTGCCTGGAGTGTGGGGTACCCCAACTATGGCTACACCTTC. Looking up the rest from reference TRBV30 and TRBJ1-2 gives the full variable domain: SQTIHQWPATLVQPVGSPLSLECTVEGTSNPNLYWYRQAAGRGLQLLFYSVGIGQISSEVPQNLSASRPQDRQFILSSKKLLLSDSGFYLCAWSVGYPNYGYTFGSGTRLTVV.

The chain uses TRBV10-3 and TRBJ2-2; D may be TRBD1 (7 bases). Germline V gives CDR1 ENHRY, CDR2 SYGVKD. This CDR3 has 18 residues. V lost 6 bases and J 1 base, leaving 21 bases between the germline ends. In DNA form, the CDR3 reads TGTGCCATCAGAAAAAGGGGAGGAGGACAGGAGAACACCGGGGAGCTGTTTTTT. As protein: CAIRKRGGGQENTGELFF.

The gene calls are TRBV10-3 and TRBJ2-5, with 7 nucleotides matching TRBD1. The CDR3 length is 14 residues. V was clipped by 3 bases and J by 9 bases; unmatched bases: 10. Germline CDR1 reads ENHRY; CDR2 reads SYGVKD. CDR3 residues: CAISDSGQGVSQYF. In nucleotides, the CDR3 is TGTGCCATCAGTGATTCCGGGCAGGGGGTGTCCCAGTACTTC.

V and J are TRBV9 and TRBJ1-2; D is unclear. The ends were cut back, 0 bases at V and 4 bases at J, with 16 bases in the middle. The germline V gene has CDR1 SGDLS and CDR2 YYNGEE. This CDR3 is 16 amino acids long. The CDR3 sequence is CASSVDSATPGYGYTF. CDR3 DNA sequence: TGTGCCAGCAGCGTAGACTCAGCAACGCCAGGCTATGGCTACACCTTC.

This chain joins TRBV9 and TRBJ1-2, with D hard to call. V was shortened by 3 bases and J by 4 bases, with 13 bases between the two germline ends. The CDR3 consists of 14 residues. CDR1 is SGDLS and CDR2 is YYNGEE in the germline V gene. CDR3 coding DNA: TGTGCCAGCAGCGCGGACGGGGAGGGCTATGGCTACACCTTC. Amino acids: CASSADGEGYGYTF.

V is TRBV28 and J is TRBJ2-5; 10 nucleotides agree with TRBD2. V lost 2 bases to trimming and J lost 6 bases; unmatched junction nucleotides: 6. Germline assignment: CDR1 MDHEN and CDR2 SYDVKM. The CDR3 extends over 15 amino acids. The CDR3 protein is CASSLGLAGVKTQYF. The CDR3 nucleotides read TGTGCCAGCAGTTTAGGTCTAGCGGGGGTGAAGACCCAGTACTTC.

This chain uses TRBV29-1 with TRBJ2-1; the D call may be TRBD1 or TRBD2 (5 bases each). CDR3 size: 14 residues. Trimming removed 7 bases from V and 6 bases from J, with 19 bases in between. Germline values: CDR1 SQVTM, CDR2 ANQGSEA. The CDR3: CSGTGTPKLNEQFF. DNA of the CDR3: TGCAGCGGGACCGGGACGCCCAAACTCAATGAGCAGTTCTTC.

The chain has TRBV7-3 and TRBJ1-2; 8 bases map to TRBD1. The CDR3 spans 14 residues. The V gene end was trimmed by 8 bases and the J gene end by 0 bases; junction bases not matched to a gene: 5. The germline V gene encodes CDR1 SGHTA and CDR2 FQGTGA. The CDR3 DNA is TGTGCCAGCTCCCGGGACAGGTCTAACTATGGCTACACCTTC. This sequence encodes CASSRDRSNYGYTF.

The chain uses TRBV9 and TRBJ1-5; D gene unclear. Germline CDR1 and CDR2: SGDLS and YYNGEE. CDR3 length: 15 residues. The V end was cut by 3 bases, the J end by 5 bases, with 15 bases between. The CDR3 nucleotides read TGTGCCAGCAGCGCCCTCGGTGAGCCCCATCAGCCCCAGCATTTT. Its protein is CASSALGEPHQPQHF.

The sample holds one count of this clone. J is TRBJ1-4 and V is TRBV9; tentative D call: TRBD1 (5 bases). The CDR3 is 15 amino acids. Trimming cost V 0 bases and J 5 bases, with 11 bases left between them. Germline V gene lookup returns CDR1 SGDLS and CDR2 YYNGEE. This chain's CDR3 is CASSVAGTQNEKLFF. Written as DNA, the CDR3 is TGTGCCAGCAGCGTAGCCGGGACTCAAAATGAAAAACTGTTTTTT.

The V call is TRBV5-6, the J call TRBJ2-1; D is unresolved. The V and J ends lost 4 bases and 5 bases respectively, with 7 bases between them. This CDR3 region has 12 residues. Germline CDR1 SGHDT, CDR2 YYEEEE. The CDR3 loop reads CASSDGNNEQFF. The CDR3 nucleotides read TGTGCCAGCAGCGACGGAAACAATGAGCAGTTCTTC.

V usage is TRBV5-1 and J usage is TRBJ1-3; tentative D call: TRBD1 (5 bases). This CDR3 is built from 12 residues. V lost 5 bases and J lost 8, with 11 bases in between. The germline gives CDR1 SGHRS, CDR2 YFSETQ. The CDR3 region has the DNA TGCGCCAGCAGGACGGGGGGGGACACCATATATTTT. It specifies CASRTGGDTIYF.